A selection of T cell receptor beta chains follows, all from one sample in a study of vaccination effects on CD4 cells after COVID-19. The antigens for these receptors are not known. Sequenced by immunoSEQ multiplex PCR; TCRdb stores in-frame clones only, minus some. The data show about 46,000 clones, 74% seen once. Sequencing used CD4+ T cells from PBMCs cultured without peptide, obtained before COVID-19 vaccination. Receptor source: a human donor who had a prior SARS-CoV-2 infection. The CDR3 runs from the conserved cysteine through the conserved F or W. Each record gives: D gene, V gene, J gene, clone size, CDR3 protein, CDR3 DNA. The D gene is left open where the match is weak. Part of the rows lack a size; the others show once, few, many or a class for expanded clones.

D: .
V: TRBV10-2
J: TRBJ2-5
size: .
CDR3: CASGLSTWETQYF
DNA: TGCGCCAGCGGTCTTAGTACCTGGGAGACCCAGTACTTC

D: .
V: TRBV9
J: TRBJ2-3
size: .
CDR3: CASSVAGVSTDTQYF
DNA: TGTGCCAGCAGCGTAGCGGGGGTAAGCACAGATACGCAGTATTTT

D: .
V: TRBV11-2
J: TRBJ2-3
size: .
CDR3: CASSLRPMADTQYF
DNA: TGTGCCAGCAGCTTACGTCCTATGGCAGATACGCAGTATTTT

D: .
V: TRBV5-4
J: TRBJ1-2
size: .
CDR3: CASSLGGAWGYTF
DNA: TGTGCCAGCAGCTTGGGAGGGGCTTGGGGCTACACCTTC

D: .
V: TRBV5-6
J: TRBJ2-7
size: once
CDR3: CASSSRGDMPPYEQYF
DNA: TGTGCCAGCAGCTCCAGAGGCGACATGCCGCCCTACGAGCAGTACTTC

D: TRBD1
V: TRBV5-1
J: TRBJ2-1
size: .
CDR3: CASSGQGYNEQFF
DNA: TGCGCCAGCAGTGGACAGGGATACAATGAGCAGTTCTTC

D: .
V: TRBV28
J: TRBJ1-2
size: .
CDR3: CASSLGGPGGYTF
DNA: TGTGCCAGCAGTTTAGGTGGCCCGGGGGGCTACACCTTC

D: .
V: TRBV12-5
J: TRBJ2-7
size: few
CDR3: CASGLTLGYEQYF
DNA: TGTGCTAGTGGTTTGACCCTAGGCTACGAGCAGTACTTC

D: TRBD2
V: TRBV7-9
J: TRBJ2-5
size: .
CDR3: CAGGVSGASKTQYF
DNA: TGTGCCGGGGGAGTTAGCGGGGCCTCGAAGACCCAGTACTTC

D: .
V: TRBV7-2
J: TRBJ2-3
size: .
CDR3: CASSLVSANTDTQYF
DNA: TGTGCCAGCAGCTTAGTGTCGGCTAACACAGATACGCAGTATTTT

D: .
V: TRBV5-4
J: TRBJ1-1
size: .
CDR3: CASSLVAGVNTEAFF
DNA: TGTGCCAGCAGCTTGGTGGCAGGTGTGAACACTGAAGCTTTCTTT

D: TRBD2
V: TRBV10-3
J: TRBJ2-4
size: .
CDR3: CASGSSGSSIQYF
DNA: TGTGCCTCGGGGTCTAGCGGGAGCTCTATTCAGTACTTC

D: .
V: TRBV30
J: TRBJ2-3
size: .
CDR3: CAWSVGTYRSDTQYF
DNA: TGTGCCTGGAGTGTAGGGACCTACCGGTCAGATACGCAGTATTTT

D: TRBD2
V: TRBV7-6
J: TRBJ2-2
size: once
CDR3: CASSVSSGRAAGELFF
DNA: TGTGCCAGCAGCGTCTCTAGCGGGAGGGCCGCCGGGGAGCTGTTTTTT

D: .
V: TRBV7-7
J: TRBJ2-1
size: .
CDR3: CASSLRLAEYNEQFF
DNA: TGTGCTAGCAGCTTAAGGCTAGCAGAATACAATGAGCAGTTCTTC

D: TRBD2
V: TRBV2
J: TRBJ2-1
size: .
CDR3: CASRVGLAGGPLLNEQFF
DNA: TGTGCCAGCAGGGTAGGACTAGCGGGGGGGCCTCTCTTGAATGAGCAGTTCTTC

D: .
V: TRBV7-9
J: TRBJ2-7
size: few
CDR3: CASSLQILDEQYF
DNA: TGTGCCAGCAGCTTGCAGATACTGGACGAGCAGTACTTC

D: .
V: TRBV6-5
J: TRBJ2-3
size: once
CDR3: CASSDRVGAGDTQYF
DNA: TGTGCCAGCAGCGATAGGGTAGGGGCGGGAGATACGCAGTATTTT

D: TRBD2
V: TRBV5-4
J: TRBJ2-5
size: .
CDR3: CASSSKRGQETQYF
DNA: TGTGCCAGCAGCTCAAAGCGGGGCCAAGAGACCCAGTACTTC

D: .
V: TRBV18
J: TRBJ1-5
size: .
CDR3: CASSPASRTKPQHF
DNA: TGTGCCAGCTCACCGGCCAGCCGCACTAAGCCCCAGCATTTT

D: .
V: TRBV11-3
J: TRBJ2-7
size: .
CDR3: CASSVRYPGLNYEQYF
DNA: TGTGCCAGCAGCGTGCGGTATCCGGGACTGAACTACGAGCAGTACTTC

D: TRBD1
V: TRBV5-4
J: TRBJ2-5
size: .
CDR3: CASSLAPQGPSQETQYF
DNA: TGTGCCAGCAGCTTGGCACCACAGGGGCCCTCCCAAGAGACCCAGTACTTC

D: TRBD1
V: TRBV19
J: TRBJ1-5
size: .
CDR3: CASSAYRGEHQPQHF
DNA: TGTGCCAGTAGTGCCTACAGGGGAGAGCATCAGCCCCAGCATTTT